Listed below are T cell receptor beta chains from one sample, sequenced in a study of Ad26.COV2.S vaccination and SARS-CoV-2 variants. TCRdb keeps only in-frame clones here, not all; method: immunoSEQ multiplex PCR. This table has 350,000 to 450,000 clones, more than 75% appearing once. The source was peripheral blood, collected in a trial of Ad26.COV2.S vaccine versus placebo. The receptors were sampled from a person between 18 and 60 years old who received the Ad26.COV2.S COVID-19 vaccine or a placebo. Each CDR3 is given with its conserved first and last residue. The order of the fields is V gene, CDR3 length, clone size, J gene, D gene, CDR3 protein, CDR3 DNA. D genes are given only for firm matches. Only some rows state a clone size, as once, few, many or a class for expanded clones.

TRBV6-5,16,NA,TRBJ1-4,TRBD1,CASSSYRGPNNEKLFF,TGTGCCAGCAGTTCCTACAGGGGGCCCAATAATGAAAAACTGTTTTTT
TRBV2,15,NA,TRBJ2-7,NA,CASSPFSGLLGEQYF,TGTGCCAGCAGCCCTTTTTCGGGACTCCTCGGCGAGCAGTACTTC
TRBV3-1/TRBV3-2,18,NA,TRBJ2-1,TRBD2,CASSQAGQVGSGYSEQFF,TGTGCCAGCAGCCAAGCGGGCCAAGTTGGTAGCGGGTACTCTGAGCAGTTCTTC
TRBV10-2,14,NA,TRBJ1-4,NA,CASSDSSVNEKLFF,TGCGCCAGCAGTGATTCCAGCGTTAATGAAAAACTGTTTTTT
TRBV14,19,NA,TRBJ2-2,TRBD2,CASSLRRVGLAGNTGELFF,TGTGCCAGCAGCCTTCGCCGTGTGGGACTAGCGGGGAACACCGGGGAGCTGTTTTTT
TRBV15,16,NA,TRBJ2-7,NA,CATSRGGQMSSYEQYF,TGTGCCACCAGCAGAGGAGGACAGATGAGCTCCTACGAGCAGTACTTC
TRBV10-3,12,NA,TRBJ1-5,NA,CAISENTQPQHF,TGTGCCATCAGTGAAAACACACAGCCCCAGCATTTT
TRBV7-2,14,NA,TRBJ2-1,TRBD2,CASGTSGSYNEQFF,TGTGCCAGCGGTACTAGCGGGTCCTACAATGAGCAGTTCTTC
TRBV5-4,14,NA,TRBJ1-4,NA,CASSSAATNEKLFF,TGTGCCAGCAGCTCGGCTGCAACTAATGAAAAACTGTTTTTT
TRBV10-1,15,NA,TRBJ2-7,TRBD1,CASSDSGTGFYEQYF,TGCGCCAGCAGTGACTCCGGGACAGGGTTCTACGAGCAGTACTTC
TRBV18,13,once,TRBJ2-7,TRBD1,CASSRQGSYEQYF,TGTGCCAGCTCACGACAGGGCTCCTACGAGCAGTACTTC
TRBV6-2/TRBV6-3,15,few,TRBJ2-3,TRBD2,CASSATSGGADTQYF,TGTGCCAGCAGTGCCACTAGCGGGGGGGCAGATACGCAGTATTTT
TRBV6-5,14,NA,TRBJ2-7,TRBD2,CASKTAGGSYEQYF,TGTGCCAGCAAAACGGCGGGGGGCTCCTACGAGCAGTACTTC
TRBV6-1,13,NA,TRBJ1-5,NA,CASSEFASQPQHF,TGTGCCAGCAGTGAATTTGCCAGCCAGCCCCAGCATTTT
TRBV19,13,NA,TRBJ1-4,NA,CASSKARNEKLFF,TGTGCCAGTAGCAAGGCCCGTAATGAAAAACTGTTTTTT
TRBV11-2,13,once,TRBJ2-6,NA,CASRPVGANVLTF,TGTGCCAGCAGGCCCGTTGGGGCCAACGTCCTGACTTTC
TRBV24-1,14,NA,TRBJ2-5,TRBD1,CATSDPDRAETQYF,TGTGCCACCAGTGACCCGGACAGGGCAGAGACCCAGTACTTC
TRBV7-9,15,NA,TRBJ2-1,NA,CASSSRKSGINEQFF,TGTGCCAGCAGCTCCCGGAAGAGCGGAATCAATGAGCAGTTCTTC
TRBV5-6,15,once,TRBJ2-7,NA,CASTKTEYQAYEQYF,TGTGCCAGCACCAAGACAGAGTACCAGGCCTACGAGCAGTACTTC
TRBV7-9,15,once,TRBJ2-7,TRBD1,CASSSYRGSYYEQYF,TGTGCCAGCAGCTCATACAGGGGGTCCTATTACGAGCAGTACTTC
TRBV27,13,NA,TRBJ2-2,NA,CAVRRSNTGELFF,TGTGCCGTTCGCAGATCGAACACCGGGGAGCTGTTTTTT
TRBV29-1,13,NA,TRBJ1-1,TRBD1,CSVRTGGNTEAFF,TGCAGCGTAAGGACAGGGGGGAACACTGAAGCTTTCTTT
TRBV7-2,13,once,TRBJ2-5,NA,CASSTPGLETQYF,TGTGCCAGCAGCACGCCGGGCTTAGAGACCCAGTACTTC
TRBV6-5,15,few,TRBJ2-7,TRBD1,CASSYRDRGNYEQYF,TGTGCCAGCAGTTACCGGGACAGGGGGAACTACGAGCAGTACTTC
TRBV7-2,12,NA,TRBJ2-5,NA,CASSSGVETQYF,TGTGCCAGCAGCTCCGGGGTTGAGACCCAGTACTTC
TRBV2,13,NA,TRBJ1-2,NA,CASRSAGSHGYTF,TGTGCCAGCAGGTCAGCAGGGTCCCATGGCTACACCTTC
TRBV7-2,16,NA,TRBJ2-2,NA,CASSAQGRSGTGELFF,TGTGCCAGCAGCGCCCAGGGACGGAGTGGCACCGGGGAGCTGTTTTTT
TRBV5-4,15,NA,TRBJ2-2,NA,CASSLEAGKTGELFF,TGTGCCAGCAGCTTGGAGGCAGGGAAGACCGGGGAGCTGTTTTTT
TRBV21-1,15,NA,TRBJ2-2,NA,CASSTDRGNTGELFF,TGTGCCAGCAGCACAGACAGGGGGAACACCGGGGAGCTGTTTTTT
TRBV7-8,16,NA,TRBJ2-3,TRBD2,CASSFDMGTSGDTQYF,TGTGCCAGCAGTTTCGACATGGGGACTAGCGGAGATACGCAGTATTTT
TRBV6-2/TRBV6-3,15,NA,TRBJ2-7,TRBD1,CASSSDRVGSYEQYF,TGTGCCAGCAGCTCCGACAGGGTCGGCTCCTACGAGCAGTACTTC
TRBV12-5,15,NA,TRBJ2-7,NA,CASGPGRGVAYEQYF,TGTGCTAGTGGTCCAGGACGAGGGGTCGCCTACGAGCAGTACTTC
TRBV2,14,once,TRBJ1-1,NA,CASSDLTGNTEAFF,TGTGCCAGCAGTGACCTTACAGGAAACACTGAAGCTTTCTTT
TRBV7-6,17,NA,TRBJ2-3,NA,CASSLAGGPAPTDTQYF,TGTGCCAGCAGCTTAGCGGGGGGGCCGGCCCCCACAGATACGCAGTATTTT
TRBV11-2,13,NA,TRBJ2-5,NA,CASSRTEHETQYF,TGTGCCAGCAGCAGAACTGAGCATGAGACCCAGTACTTC
TRBV11-2,13,NA,TRBJ2-2,NA,CASRYTGTGELFF,TGTGCCAGCAGATACACAGGAACCGGGGAGCTGTTTTTT
TRBV2,15,NA,TRBJ2-7,TRBD2,CASSGLAGGHNEQYF,TGTGCCAGCAGTGGACTAGCGGGAGGGCATAACGAGCAGTACTTC
TRBV19,13,once,TRBJ1-1,NA,CASSPRDRDKAFF,TGTGCCAGTAGTCCCCGGGACCGAGATAAGGCTTTCTTT
TRBV6-4,18,NA,TRBJ2-2,TRBD2,CASSARPGLAANTGELFF,TGTGCCAGCAGCGCTCGACCGGGACTAGCGGCGAACACCGGGGAGCTGTTTTTT
TRBV4-1,17,NA,TRBJ1-3,NA,CASSPTGMGRRGNTIYF,TGCGCCAGCAGCCCAACGGGGATGGGTCGACGTGGAAACACCATATATTTT
TRBV7-2,16,NA,TRBJ2-7,TRBD2,CASSYGLAGMSYEQYF,TGTGCCAGCAGCTACGGACTAGCGGGTATGTCCTACGAGCAGTACTTC
TRBV3-1/TRBV3-2,15,NA,TRBJ2-7,TRBD2,CASSLTSGGNYEQYF,TGTGCCAGCAGCCTGACTAGCGGGGGGAACTACGAGCAGTACTTC
TRBV28,13,once,TRBJ2-2,TRBD1,CATGTGNTGELFF,TGTGCCACCGGGACAGGGAACACCGGGGAGCTGTTTTTT
TRBV7-8,14,NA,TRBJ1-4,NA,CASSFSNMGAKLFF,TGTGCCAGCAGCTTCTCCAATATGGGGGCCAAACTGTTTTTT
TRBV27,15,NA,TRBJ2-7,TRBD1,CASSLWGQGSYEQYF,TGTGCCAGCAGTTTATGGGGACAGGGGTCCTACGAGCAGTACTTC
TRBV24-1,17,NA,TRBJ2-3,TRBD2,CATSDFFSGISTDTQYF,TGTGCCACCAGTGATTTCTTTAGCGGGATTAGCACAGATACGCAGTATTTT
TRBV24-1,14,NA,TRBJ1-2,TRBD1,CATNRSGGTGGYTF,TGTGCCACCAATCGGTCAGGGGGGACAGGTGGCTACACCTTC
TRBV29-1,15,NA,TRBJ1-1,NA,CSVGRGGVTNTEAFF,TGCAGCGTAGGAAGGGGAGGGGTTACGAACACTGAAGCTTTCTTT
TRBV9,13,few,TRBJ2-5,NA,CASSVSGMETQYF,TGTGCCAGCAGCGTATCAGGGATGGAGACCCAGTACTTC
TRBV6-5,13,few,TRBJ2-5,TRBD1,CASGQGGQGTQYF,TGTGCCAGTGGACAGGGCGGTCAGGGGACCCAGTACTTC
TRBV30,15,NA,TRBJ2-7,TRBD1,CAWDPGQGDLYEQYF,TGTGCCTGGGACCCTGGACAGGGGGATCTCTACGAGCAGTACTTC
TRBV18,15,NA,TRBJ2-2,NA,CASSPRRTEAGELFF,TGTGCCAGCTCACCTCGGCGGACGGAGGCCGGGGAGCTGTTTTTT
TRBV7-9,14,NA,TRBJ1-1,NA,CASSHRDGNTEAFF,TGTGCCAGCAGCCACCGGGACGGGAACACTGAAGCTTTCTTT
TRBV28,22,NA,TRBJ2-3,TRBD2,CASSLPGVAVGLAGRDQDTQYF,TGTGCCAGCAGTCTACCGGGTGTGGCGGTGGGACTAGCGGGGCGCGACCAAGATACGCAGTATTTT